This T cell receptor beta chain is drawn from a study of cytomegalovirus exposure and HLA in healthy donors (dated by TCRdb to between 2016 and 2019). As for the study more broadly: An earlier analysis of some 620 of the donors reported roughly 300 Gb of sequence data and around 100 million unique TCR beta sequences obtained from roughly 170 million T cells. Approximately 310 gigabases of sequencing data and roughly 81 million unique TCR sequences made up an early release that covered 500 to 650 HLA-typed donors. Of the approximately 400 genotyped donors, 80% to 90% were placed in the genetic ancestry cluster associated with self-reported Caucasian donors. The study aimed to test whether cataloging public T cell receptors could reveal signatures of past pathogen exposure. The T cell repertoires of 550 to 850 subjects were profiled by immunosequencing and related to cytomegalovirus serostatus. Along with the roughly 700-subject first cohort, a separate validation cohort of over a hundred different subjects was used. High-throughput TCR immunosequencing, statistical association of individual TCRs with disease status, and machine learning were combined to predict cytomegalovirus infection status. In a later analysis, previously published TCR beta repertoires from 670 or so donors were re-analyzed and high-resolution HLA genotyping was added so that TCR occurrence patterns could be studied. Rather than drawing on any new phenotypic data, the later analysis identified candidate immune exposures from TCR beta sequences and the way those sequences occurred across donors. An earlier analysis of 450 to 750 of the donors used high-throughput TCR beta sequencing to judge whether each TCR beta V gene segment behaved as functional or pseudogenic. Donor age, sex, ethnicity and CMV serostatus were compiled together with the repertoire data. A later genetic analysis took genome-wide SNP genotypes for about 60% of the roughly 670 donors and used that subset as a discovery cohort. All discovery cohort repertoires had been generated using a single sequencing platform. HLA typing covered class I and class II loci at four-digit resolution. Typing coverage varied by locus: about 629-640 donors for A, B, C, DRB1 and DQB1; more than 500 for DQA1; over 600 for DPA1; approximately 490 for DPB1. A few DR-DQ haplotypes were handled as single units for association and clustering because linkage in the cohort was strong. Among roughly 400 genotyped donors of the cohort, an average of around 220,000 unique TCR beta nucleotide sequences was sequenced per donor, of which approximately 18% were non-productive. General conclusions and limits of the study: V-gene and J-gene trimming of TCR beta chains was associated with a missense DCLRE1C variant in a later genetic analysis, and the association was replicated in an independent cohort. A later analysis reported that several top co-occurrence clusters appeared linked to parvovirus B19, influenza, CMV and Epstein-Barr virus. Assigning TCR associations to individual alleles was difficult when HLA alleles, especially DR and DQ, strongly co-occurred. Correlated functional status among segregating V segments might be attributable to linkage disequilibrium, but an unknown experimental factor could not be ruled out. This cohort had only TCR beta chains sequenced, and the lack of alpha or paired-chain data limited which features could be detected. Some IMGT-functional V segments, including TRBV6-2 and TRBV6-3, could not be distinguished by the 87-base-pair reads and were therefore excluded. Most TCR sequences were observed very rarely across donors, whereas some public TCRs were present in many individuals. A further reported finding was that TCR beta sequences accurately predicted the HLA-A and HLA-B alleles for most subjects in the first cohort. The classifier was reported to diagnose cytomegalovirus status with high specificity and sensitivity in both the original cohort and the validation cohort. Roughly uniform sequencing depth across donors was assumed in presence/absence analyses, although this assumption may not hold. Because HLA typing was unavailable for some donors at each locus, only the typed subset was used in association tests. An earlier analysis of roughly 570 of the donors showed that most TCR beta V segments appeared in productive rearrangements either about 87% or about 30% of the time, which broadly matched IMGT annotations. Compared with equally common non-associated chains, HLA-associated TCR beta chains in a later analysis were more clonally expanded and had lower generation probabilities. The authors suggested that the approach could potentially be generalized to other disease states and immunological phenotypes. Three of the identified cytomegalovirus-associated TCR beta chains were confirmed in vitro to be specific for cytomegalovirus antigens. Immune exposure information for the cohort was limited to CMV serostatus. The earlier analysis of around 600 of the donors excluded some 15 rarely observed V segments, including chromosome 9 orphons, because counts were too low. A later analysis associated 15,000 to 20,000 TCR beta sequences with specific HLA alleles at a false discovery rate of 0.05. According to a later analysis, most CMV-associated TCR beta chains appeared to be HLA-restricted, and the HLA associations seemed to be driven largely by CMV exposure. The study gave a list of 150 to 200 TCR beta chains associated with cytomegalovirus. A group of highly shared sequence variants was considered likely to be a technical artifact of the sequencing pipeline. In a later analysis, the rate of TCR association differed among HLA loci, with DRB1 alleles having the most associated TCRs and HLA-C alleles having the fewest. In a later genetic analysis, fewer N-insertions in productive TCRs were reported among donors in an Asian-associated ancestry cluster than the approximately 630-donor mean.

As regards this clone: It lacks a known antigen. No base-level quality is on record; no much larger clone is a single base apart.

V has 7 bases trimmed and J has 0 bases trimmed; junction bases matching no gene number 9. The CDR3 starts with the cysteine, ends with the phenylalanine, and has 17 residues. Here the CDR3 DNA is all that survives: 51 bases in frame from base 1. Libraries were built with the immunoSEQ multiplex PCR assay. For the multiplex PCR, a mixture combining 60 forward primers for TCR Vbeta segments and 13 reverse primers for TCR Jbeta segments was used. Amplification of the CDR3 region of rearranged TCR beta genes was performed with a multiplex PCR assay on genomic DNA. On the Illumina HiSeq System, the amplified TCR beta libraries were sequenced as 87-base-pair reads. The original methods were these. A later analysis tallied around 87 million unique TCR beta chains across the 640 or so repertoires, and approximately 12 million of those chains were shared by two or more donors. Raw reads were error-corrected and collapsed into unique sequences with a nearest-neighbor algorithm that merged closely related sequences to remove PCR and sequencing errors. V, D and J gene segments were assigned by aligning CDR3 sequences to IMGT reference sequences. For a sequence to be retained, at least a six-nucleotide match to both a V gene segment and a J gene segment was required. A rearrangement counted as productive if the CDR3 had no stop codons and remained in frame with V and J, and every other rearrangement counted as non-productive. Following IMGT convention, CDR3 was defined as the stretch from the second conserved V-encoded cysteine up to the conserved J-encoded phenylalanine. Sequences without an unambiguous match to a single V gene segment were excluded from the earlier analysis of about 630 of the donors. An earlier analysis of a few hundred of the donors classified V segments as functional when productive rearrangements were above 56.7% and as segregating when the standard deviation between donors was above 5%. A statistical classification framework was developed to diagnose cytomegalovirus status using the catalog of TCR beta chain sequences. In a later analysis, V and J genes were assigned by comparing TCR nucleotide sequences against IMGT/GENE-DB human TR gene sequences. Using the TCRdist pipeline, a later analysis assigned CDR3 sequences along with most-parsimonious VDJ recombination scenarios. In a later analysis, each TCR beta chain was defined by its CDR3 amino acid sequence together with its V-gene family, and reads lacking a unique V-gene family were excluded. A later analysis removed 500 to 600 highly shared, low-generation-probability nucleotide sequences to deal with suspected cross-contamination and a sequencing artifact. For each public chain, a later analysis derived a clonal expansion index from normalized ranks of inferred template counts within each repertoire. In a later analysis, generation probabilities were computed with a VDJ recombination model fitted to out-of-frame rearrangements, and the resulting probabilities were checked against IGoR. Hypergeometric tests were used in a later analysis to score TCR-TCR, TCR-HLA and TCR-CMV co-occurrence, with a repertoire-size bias correction applied to the TCR pairs. In a later analysis, false discovery rates were estimated by permuting HLA or CMV assignments 20 times. In a later analysis, co-occurring TCRs were grouped using DBSCAN, and TCRdist sequence similarity was added for clustering within HLA-allele-positive subsets. Repertoires with fewer than 30,000 or more than 120,000 public chains were left out of co-occurrence clustering, as were five repertoires with anomalous nucleotide sharing. The table was pulled from immuneACCESS by TCRdb, which kept in-frame rearrangements only. Such tables lose some clones; where checked, under half of the loss comes from unresolved V genes, and the rest has no known cause. V, J and clone size are those of that table, while D and trimming were read from the DNA. The sample table lists about 130,000 clones, 76% of them with a count of one. Clones ranked in the top ten supply about 3.1% of the sample.

The cohort consisted of approximately 670 healthy bone marrow donors. At the time of sampling, all cohort members were nominally healthy, though unrecorded immune exposures were likely present. The donor tested CMV seronegative and was one of the 352 seronegative cohort members. A peripheral blood sample was collected from each donor, and TCR beta sequencing was performed on peripheral blood mononuclear cells. The Qiagen DNeasy Blood Extraction Kit was used to extract genomic DNA from the blood cell samples. Sequenced sample: PBMCs. The rearranged segments are TRBV6-7 and TRBJ1-5, and TRBD1 aligns with 10 junction nucleotides. TRBV6-7 is annotated as an ORF whose role is uncertain. The TCR was taken from a middle-aged man in good health and CMV-seronegative. The nucleotide sequence is given as TGTGCCAGCATCCGGACAGGGGGTGAGGATAGCAATCAGCCCCAGCATTTT. The translation is CASIRTGGEDSNQPQHF.